This T cell receptor beta chain emerged from a study of blood T cell repertoires in COVID-19. Study in general: Acute-phase and convalescent COVID-19 samples originated in the United States, Italy and Spain. PBMCs, B-cell-depleted T cells, or T cells provided the cDNA or gDNA that made up the material.

TCRdb's copy holds only in-frame clones and misses some; the assay was immunoSEQ multiplex PCR. The sample lists 90,000 to 110,000 clones; 81% were seen once. The ends were cut back, 0 bases at V and 3 bases at J, with 15 bases in the middle. Looked up from germline, CDR1 is SGHRS and CDR2 is YFSETQ. The CDR3 loop spans 17 amino acids. This TCR was recovered from a man at least 80 years old with acute or convalescent COVID-19. The sequenced sample consisted of peripheral blood. J is TRBJ1-4 and V is TRBV5-1; D perhaps matches TRBD1 (6 bases). CDR3 sequence reads: CASSLAQMDSSNEKLFF. CDR3 in DNA: TGCGCCAGCAGCTTGGCCCAAATGGACAGCTCTAATGAAAAACTGTTTTTT.